This record looks at one T cell receptor beta chain sequence and its context. The sample is drawn from a study of blood T cells in healthy people across ages. This CDR3 is 12 amino acids long. Germline CDR1 reads SGHRS; CDR2 reads YFSETQ. Combining a sample-barcoded 5' primer with a J-beta primer mix, a second PCR ran for roughly 6 to 12 cycles. TCRdb reanalysed the 5' RACE reads using MiXCR and keeps one entry per CDR3 protein. The sample shows around 800,000 distinct CDR3 sequences, 25% to 30% of them seen only once. The same sample was also studied in work on T cells of mothers and their children. That source notes: Primer M1S, used in the second PCR, introduced sample barcodes and 2-4 random nucleotides.

The chain carries TRBV5-1 and TRBJ2-5, with D perhaps matching TRBD1 (8 bases). The end of the DNA aligns better with TRBJ2-7, so the J call may be wrong. The TCR sequence derives from a boy between 5 and 17 years old in good health. Sequenced material: blood. The CDR3 DNA reads as TGCGCCAGCAGCACAGGGGGGGACGAGCAGTACTTC. Translating gives CASSTGGDEQYF.